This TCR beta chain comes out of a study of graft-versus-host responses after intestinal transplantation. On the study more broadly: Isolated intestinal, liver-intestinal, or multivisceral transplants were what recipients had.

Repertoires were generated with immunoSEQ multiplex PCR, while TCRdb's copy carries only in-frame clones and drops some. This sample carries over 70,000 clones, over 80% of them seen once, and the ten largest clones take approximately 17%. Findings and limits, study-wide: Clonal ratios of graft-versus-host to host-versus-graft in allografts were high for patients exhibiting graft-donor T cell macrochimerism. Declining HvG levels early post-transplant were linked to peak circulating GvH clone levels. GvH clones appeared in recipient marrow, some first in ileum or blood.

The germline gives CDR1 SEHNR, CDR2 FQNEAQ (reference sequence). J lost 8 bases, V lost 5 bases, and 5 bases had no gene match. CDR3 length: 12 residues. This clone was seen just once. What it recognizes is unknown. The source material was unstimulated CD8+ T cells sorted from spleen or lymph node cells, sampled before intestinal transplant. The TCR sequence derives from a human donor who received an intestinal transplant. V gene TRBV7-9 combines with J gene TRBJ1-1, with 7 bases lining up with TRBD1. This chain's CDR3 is CASSRAGGEAFF. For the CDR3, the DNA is TGTGCCAGCAGCCGGGCAGGGGGAGAAGCTTTCTTT.